Included here is one T cell receptor (beta chain) sequence, with context. The target antigen is unknown. The data stem from a study of CD8 T cells in ankylosing spondylitis. Study-wide points: It appeared that ankylosing spondylitis blood was characterized by a TCR beta motif of under ten highly homologous variants. As for the disease-linked clones, they showed a CD8+ phenotype and occurred at relatively low frequencies in peripheral blood.

Quantitative 5'-RACE with molecular barcodes was used to make the TCR beta libraries. TCRdb ran MiXCR on the 5' RACE reads and lists one entry per CDR3 protein. The sample consists of some 840,000 distinct CDR3 sequences, 12% of them appearing once. Source material: blood, either unsorted or a sorted T cell fraction (not recorded which). This receptor was identified in a male donor with ankylosing spondylitis.

The CDR3 nucleotides are TGCGCCAGCAGCCAAGATGGGGCGGGAGGTCGGAATGAGCAGTTCTTC. This encodes CASSQDGAGGRNEQFF. The chain has TRBV4-1 and TRBJ2-1; 8 bases are a match to TRBD2. The trim removed 0 bases at V and 7 bases at J, leaving 8 bases unmatched. The CDR3 length is 16 residues. The germline V gene encodes CDR1 MGHRA and CDR2 YSYEKL.